The rows below give T cell receptor beta chains drawn from one sample of a study of T-cell reconstitution after alpha-beta-depleted transplantation in children. Using its own MiXCR run on the PCR reads, TCRdb lists one record per CDR3 protein. Among fewer than 750,000 distinct CDR3 sequences, approximately 30% were seen once, and the ten largest hold about a third. The sequencing here drew on PBMCs, taken before TCRalphabeta/CD19-depleted stem cell transplant. The origin of the receptors is a boy younger than two with Wiskott-Aldrich syndrome, due to receive a stem cell transplant. CDR3s include the opening cysteine and the closing phenylalanine or tryptophan. D genes are given only for firm matches. Size is stated for part of the rows, as once, few or many counts, or as a class when the clone is expanded.

J gene: TRBJ1-2; V gene: TRBV5-5; D gene: NA; clone size: few; CDR3 DNA: TGTGCCAGCAGCCCCCTCACGGGTCGAGGCTACACCTTC; CDR3 protein: CASSPLTGRGYTF
J gene: TRBJ2-1; V gene: TRBV20-1; D gene: TRBD2; clone size: NA; CDR3 DNA: TGCAGTGCTTTTGGACTAGCGGGAGTAAACAATGAGCAGTTCTTC; CDR3 protein: CSAFGLAGVNNEQFF
J gene: TRBJ1-1; V gene: TRBV3-1; D gene: NA; clone size: NA; CDR3 DNA: TGTGCCAGCAGCCCGGAATGGACGGACGAAGCTTTCTTT; CDR3 protein: CASSPEWTDEAFF
J gene: TRBJ1-5; V gene: TRBV6-5; D gene: TRBD1; clone size: NA; CDR3 DNA: TGTGCCAGCAGTTACTCGAACAGGGGGCATCAGCCCCAGCATTTT; CDR3 protein: CASSYSNRGHQPQHF
J gene: TRBJ2-2; V gene: TRBV5-1; D gene: TRBD2; clone size: few; CDR3 DNA: TGCGCCAGCAGCCCCGGTGGCGGGGGAAACACCGGGGAGCTGTTTTTT; CDR3 protein: CASSPGGGGNTGELFF
J gene: TRBJ1-2; V gene: TRBV30; D gene: NA; clone size: NA; CDR3 DNA: TGTGCCTGGAGTCCGGGAAGTGGCTACACCTTC; CDR3 protein: CAWSPGSGYTF
J gene: TRBJ2-1; V gene: TRBV5-6; D gene: TRBD1; clone size: few; CDR3 DNA: TGTGCCAGCAGCTCCCTACTAGGGGGCAGCTCCTACAATGAGCAGTTCTTC; CDR3 protein: CASSSLLGGSSYNEQFF
J gene: TRBJ2-7; V gene: TRBV5-1; D gene: TRBD2; clone size: few; CDR3 DNA: TGCGCCAGCAGCTCTGGACTAGCGGAGACCTACGAGCAGTACTTC; CDR3 protein: CASSSGLAETYEQYF
J gene: TRBJ2-7; V gene: TRBV5-6; D gene: TRBD2; clone size: many; CDR3 DNA: TGTGCCAGCAGCTTGGACGGGGGGTTCAACGAGCAGTACTTC; CDR3 protein: CASSLDGGFNEQYF
J gene: TRBJ2-7; V gene: TRBV9; D gene: TRBD2; clone size: NA; CDR3 DNA: TGTGCCAGCAGCACGGGACTAGTAGTCACCAAGCAGTACTTC; CDR3 protein: CASSTGLVVTKQYF